The source of this T cell receptor beta chain is a study of cytomegalovirus exposure and HLA in healthy donors. Regarding the study as a whole: Analyzed later, most CMV-associated TCR beta chains appeared HLA-restricted. Specificity of a few CMV-associated chains for CMV antigens was verified in vitro.

PCR amplification relied on 60 Vbeta primers (plus 13 Jbeta primers). Sequencing was performed with immunoSEQ multiplex PCR; in TCRdb, only in-frame clones are kept and a portion is missing. The sample has 110,000 to 150,000 clones, roughly 80% seen once; the top ten hold less than 2.5%. Germline loops: CDR1 MNHNY, CDR2 SVGAGI (reference sequence). The CDR3 has 15 amino acids. Unmatched junction bases numbered 11, after V lost 7 bases and J lost 4 bases. On this clone itself: Its target is not known.

The rearrangement joins TRBV6-6 to TRBJ1-1; 8 bases line up with TRBD1. What was sequenced was PBMCs. The source is a boy aged 2 to 10 in good health and CMV-seronegative. In DNA form, the CDR3 reads TGTGCCAGCACTTTCGGGGGCGGGACAGGCACTGAAGCTTTCTTT. Its translation: CASTFGGGTGTEAFF.